Presented here are 14 T cell receptor beta chains from one specimen sequenced in a study of blood T cell repertoires in COVID-19. The assay was immunoSEQ multiplex PCR, and TCRdb's table has in-frame clones only and misses some. Of roughly 100,000 clones in the sample, under 95% are singletons; the top ten hold 3.5% to 4%. Sequenced: peripheral blood. Receptor source: a woman in her 50s in a cohort sampled during active COVID-19.

The chain employs TRBV6-5 and TRBJ2-1; 8 bases are a match to TRBD1. CDR1 and CDR2 (germline): MNHEY, SVGAGI. The CDR3 loop spans 16 amino acids. The junction had 10 bases not matched to a gene; V was cut back by 4 bases and J by 5 bases. CDR3 coding DNA: TGTGCCAGCAGTTCCGGCAGGGGGCGCTTTAACAATGAGCAGTTCTTC. Translating gives CASSSGRGRFNNEQFF.

This clone was observed a single time. The chain couples TRBV19 to TRBJ2-7; 8 nucleotides line up with TRBD1. The V gene's germline CDR1 is LNHDA and CDR2 SQIVND (reference sequence). V trimming: 6 bases; J trimming: 5 bases; junction bases outside the gene matches: 6. The CDR3 sequence is 13 residues long. CDR3 nucleotides: TGTGCCAGTAGCAACAGGGGGATCGACGAGCAGTACTTC. It is translated as CASSNRGIDEQYF.

The count of this clone is one. The chain uses TRBV28 and TRBJ1-5, with TRBD1 matching 10 bases. Trimming cost V 7 bases and J 6 bases; bases outside gene matches: 6. This CDR3 is 14 amino acids long. The germline gives CDR1 MDHEN, CDR2 SYDVKM. The CDR3 bases are TGTGCCAGCACGCCGGGACAGGGGACTCAGCCCCAGCATTTT. This encodes CASTPGQGTQPQHF.

This clone was counted only a few times. The chain recombines TRBV12-5 with TRBJ2-3; 8 bases are shared with TRBD1. CDR1 is LGHNT and CDR2 is FRNRAP in the germline V gene. This CDR3 comprises 17 residues. Trimming took 2 bases from V and 5 from J; bases not matched to a gene: 12. Here the CDR3 reads CASGLRPFGQGIDTQYF. The CDR3 DNA sequence: TGTGCTAGTGGTTTGAGACCTTTTGGACAGGGTATAGATACGCAGTATTTT. Based on the CDR3 plus reference TRBV12-5 and TRBJ2-3, the full variable domain is DARVTQTPRHKVTEMGQEVTMRCQPILGHNTVFWYRQTMMQGLELLAYFRNRAPLDDSGMPKDRFSAEMPDATLATLKIQPSEPRDSAVYFCASGLRPFGQGIDTQYFGPGTRLTVL.

This chain links TRBV6-1 with TRBJ2-1, with D possibly being TRBD2 (6 bases). V dropped 5 bases and J dropped 8 bases, with 10 bases sitting between them. CDR3 length: 12 residues. Germline V gene lookup returns CDR1 MNHNS and CDR2 SASEGT. The CDR3 DNA is TGTGCCAGCAGTCCGGGGGAGGATGAGCAGTTCTTC. Protein product: CASSPGEDEQFF.

The chain uses TRBV9 and TRBJ2-2; perhaps TRBD2 as D (5 bases). CDR3 length equals 15 residues. CDR1 and CDR2 (germline): SGDLS, YYNGEE. V lost 0 bases and J lost 5, with 11 bases in between. The CDR3 region is CASSVGTRDTGELFF. The CDR3 nucleotides are TGTGCCAGCAGCGTAGGAACCCGGGATACCGGGGAGCTGTTTTTT. The variable domain in full, with the rest retrieved from reference TRBV9 and TRBJ2-2, is DSGVTQTPKHLITATGQRVTLRCSPRSGDLSVYWYQQSLDQGLQFLIQYYNGEERAKGNILERFSAQQFPDLHSELNLSSLELGDSALYFCASSVGTRDTGELFFGEGSRLTVL.

The rearrangement uses TRBV7-8 and TRBJ2-7; 7 bases map to TRBD2. The V gene's germline CDR1 is SGHVS and CDR2 FQNEAQ. J was trimmed by 3 bases and V by 2 bases; bases with no gene match: 7. This CDR3 has 15 amino acids. The CDR3 sequence: CASSLTGGKNYEQYF. The CDR3 nucleotides read TGTGCCAGCAGCTTAACGGGGGGTAAAAACTACGAGCAGTACTTC.

V usage is TRBV6-5 and J usage is TRBJ2-7; D may be TRBD2 (6 bases). The germline V and J ends were trimmed by 5 bases and 0 bases, with 14 bases remaining between them. CDR1 MNHEY and CDR2 SVGAGI come from the germline V gene. The CDR3 loop spans 15 amino acids. CDR3 region: CASSLKAGPSYEQYF. DNA of the CDR3: TGTGCCAGCAGTCTCAAAGCGGGTCCCTCCTACGAGCAGTACTTC.

The gene calls are TRBV28 and TRBJ1-4, with 7 bases fitting TRBD1. Germline V gene data show CDR1 as MDHEN and CDR2 as SYDVKM. CDR3 length equals 15 residues. Trimming removed 5 bases from V and 3 bases from J; junction bases left unmatched: 6. As DNA, the CDR3 is TGTGCCAGCAGTAACCCGACAGGGCCTAATGAAAAACTGTTTTTT. Its protein product is CASSNPTGPNEKLFF.

V usage is TRBV28 and J usage is TRBJ2-7, with 7 bases fitting TRBD2. The CDR3 has 17 residues. V dropped 4 bases and J dropped 2; count of bases not matched to a gene: 14. Germline V CDR1 and CDR2: MDHEN, SYDVKM. The CDR3 sequence: CASSSHNEREPAYEQYF. CDR3 DNA: TGTGCCAGCAGTTCCCATAACGAGCGGGAACCAGCCTACGAGCAGTACTTC.

This clone was picked up a small number of times. The chain employs TRBV3-1 (or the pseudogene TRBV3-2) and TRBJ2-1; TRBD2 aligns across 7 bases. V lost 1 base to trimming and J lost 6 bases; unmatched junction nucleotides: 0. Per germline, CDR1 LGHDT and CDR2 YNNKEL (reference sequence). This CDR3 comprises 13 residues. CDR3 nucleotide sequence: TGTGCCAGCAGCCAAGGGGGGGGCAATGAGCAGTTCTTC. This codes for CASSQGGGNEQFF.

The chain links TRBV5-1 to TRBJ2-5; D is unclear. This CDR3 is 14 amino acids long. CDR1 is SGHRS, CDR2 YFSETQ, per germline. With 2 bases removed from V and 3 bases from J, the gap between germline ends came to 11 bases. The CDR3 loop reads CASSFLAEKETQYF. In DNA form, the CDR3 reads TGCGCCAGCAGCTTCCTTGCGGAAAAAGAGACCCAGTACTTC.

The chain couples TRBV7-3 to TRBJ2-3; tentatively, D is TRBD2 (7 bases). CDR1 and CDR2 (germline): SGHTA, FQGTGA. This CDR3 spans 14 amino acids. Trimming took off 5 bases at V and 4 bases at J, with 13 bases between the two ends. In DNA, the CDR3 is TGTGCCAGCAGCCGTACGGGGGGCTCAGATACGCAGTATTTT. Protein sequence: CASSRTGGSDTQYF.

The genes are TRBV10-3 and TRBJ2-7, with D possibly matching TRBD1 (6 bases). The V gene's germline CDR1 is ENHRY and CDR2 SYGVKD. This CDR3 region has 12 residues. V was pared by 4 bases and J by 4 bases, with 8 bases between. The CDR3 loop is CAISAQGYEQYF. For the CDR3, the DNA is TGTGCCATCAGTGCACAGGGTTACGAGCAGTACTTC.